This record looks at one T cell receptor (beta chain) sequence and its context. The data derive from a study of blood T cell repertoires in COVID-19. About the study: Researchers got acute and convalescent COVID-19 samples from the United States, Italy and Spain. From T cells, B-cell-depleted T cells, or PBMCs came the material, which was cDNA or gDNA.

V was trimmed by 6 bases and J by 7 bases, leaving 7 bases between them. Germline V lookup: CDR1 MNHEY, CDR2 SVGAGI. CDR3 length: 12 residues. Per the original methods: How many nucleated cells were present was estimated from reference gene primer amplification. The table came from immunoSEQ multiplex PCR; TCRdb's copy has only in-frame clones and leaves some out. That table is the source of V, J and clone size, and D and trimming were worked out from the DNA. The sample lists 120,000 to 150,000 clones; 86% were seen once. The chain couples TRBV6-5 to TRBJ1-6, with TRBD1 as a possible D gene (5 bases). Specimen: peripheral blood. The clonotype was recovered from a woman aged 55-75 years with acute or convalescent COVID-19. CDR3 in amino acids: CASSTGNSPLHF. The DNA of the CDR3 is TGTGCCAGCAGCACAGGAAATTCACCCCTCCACTTT.